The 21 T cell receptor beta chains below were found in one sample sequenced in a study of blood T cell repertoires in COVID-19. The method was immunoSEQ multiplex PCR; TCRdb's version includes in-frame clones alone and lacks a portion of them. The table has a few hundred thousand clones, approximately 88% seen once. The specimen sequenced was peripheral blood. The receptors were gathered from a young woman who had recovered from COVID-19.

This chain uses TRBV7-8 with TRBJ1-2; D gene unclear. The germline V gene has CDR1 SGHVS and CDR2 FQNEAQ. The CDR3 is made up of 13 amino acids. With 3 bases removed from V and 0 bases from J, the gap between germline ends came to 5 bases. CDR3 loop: CASSFYANYGYTF. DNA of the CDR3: TGTGCCAGCAGCTTCTACGCTAACTATGGCTACACCTTC.

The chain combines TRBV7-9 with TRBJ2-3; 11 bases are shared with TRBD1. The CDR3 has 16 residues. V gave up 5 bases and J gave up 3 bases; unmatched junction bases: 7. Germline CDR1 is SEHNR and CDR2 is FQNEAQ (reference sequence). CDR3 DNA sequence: TGTGCCAGCAGCCCTTCCGGGACAGGGGGTACAGATACGCAGTATTTT. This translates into CASSPSGTGGTDTQYF.

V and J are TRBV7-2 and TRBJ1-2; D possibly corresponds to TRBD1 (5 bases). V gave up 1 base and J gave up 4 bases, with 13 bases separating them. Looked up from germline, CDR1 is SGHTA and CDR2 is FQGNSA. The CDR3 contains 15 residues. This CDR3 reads CASSLGLGGSYGYTF. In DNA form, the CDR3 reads TGTGCCAGCAGCTTAGGGTTGGGGGGGAGCTATGGCTACACCTTC.

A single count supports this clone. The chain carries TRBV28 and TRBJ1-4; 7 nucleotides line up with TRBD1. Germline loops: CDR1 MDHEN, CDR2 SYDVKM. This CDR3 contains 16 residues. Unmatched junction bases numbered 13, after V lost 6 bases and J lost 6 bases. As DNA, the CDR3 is TGTGCCAGCAGCCCGGGGTACGGGACAGAGGATGAAAAACTGTTTTTT. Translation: CASSPGYGTEDEKLFF.

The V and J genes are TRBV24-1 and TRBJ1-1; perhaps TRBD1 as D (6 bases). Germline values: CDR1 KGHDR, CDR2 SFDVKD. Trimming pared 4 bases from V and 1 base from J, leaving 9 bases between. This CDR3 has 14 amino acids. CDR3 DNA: TGTGCCACCAGTGACCCGACAGGGAACACTGAAGCTTTCTTT. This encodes CATSDPTGNTEAFF.

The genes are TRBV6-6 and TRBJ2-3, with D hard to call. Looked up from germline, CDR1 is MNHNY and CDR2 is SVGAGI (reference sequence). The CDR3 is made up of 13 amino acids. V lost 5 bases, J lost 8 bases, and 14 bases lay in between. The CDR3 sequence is CASSLPALTTQYF. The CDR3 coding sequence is TGTGCCAGCAGTCTCCCTGCTCTAACTACGCAGTATTTT.

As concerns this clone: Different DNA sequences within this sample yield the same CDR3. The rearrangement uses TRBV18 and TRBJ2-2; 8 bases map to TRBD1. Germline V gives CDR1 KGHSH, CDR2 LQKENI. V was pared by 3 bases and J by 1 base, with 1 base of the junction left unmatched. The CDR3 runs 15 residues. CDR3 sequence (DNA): TGTGCCAGCTCACCCGGGACAGGGAACACCGGGGAGCTGTTTTTT. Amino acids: CASSPGTGNTGELFF.

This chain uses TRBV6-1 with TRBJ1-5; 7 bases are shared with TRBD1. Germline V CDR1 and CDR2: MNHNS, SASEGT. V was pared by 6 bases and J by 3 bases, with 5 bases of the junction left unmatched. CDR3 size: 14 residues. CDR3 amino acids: CASRQGRFNQPQHF. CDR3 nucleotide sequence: TGTGCCAGCAGACAGGGGCGGTTCAATCAGCCCCAGCATTTT.

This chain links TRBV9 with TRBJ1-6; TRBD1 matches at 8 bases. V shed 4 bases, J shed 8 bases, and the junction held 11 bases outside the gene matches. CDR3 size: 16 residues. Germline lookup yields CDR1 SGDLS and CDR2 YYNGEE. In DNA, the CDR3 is TGTGCCAGCAGCACAAACCGACAGGGGCGGCATTCACCCCTCCACTTT. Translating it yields CASSTNRQGRHSPLHF.

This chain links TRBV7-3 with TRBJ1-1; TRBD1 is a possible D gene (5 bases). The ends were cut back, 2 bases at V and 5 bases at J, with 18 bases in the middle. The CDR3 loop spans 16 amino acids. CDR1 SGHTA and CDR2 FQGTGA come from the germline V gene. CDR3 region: CASSLELLGAGTEAFF. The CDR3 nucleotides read TGTGCCAGCAGCTTAGAACTTTTAGGGGCGGGGACTGAAGCTTTCTTT.

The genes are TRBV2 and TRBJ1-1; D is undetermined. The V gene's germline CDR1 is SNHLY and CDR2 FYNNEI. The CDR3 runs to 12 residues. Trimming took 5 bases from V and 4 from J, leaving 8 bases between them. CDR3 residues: CASSPGVTEAFF. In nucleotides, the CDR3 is TGTGCCAGCAGTCCAGGCGTCACTGAAGCTTTCTTT.

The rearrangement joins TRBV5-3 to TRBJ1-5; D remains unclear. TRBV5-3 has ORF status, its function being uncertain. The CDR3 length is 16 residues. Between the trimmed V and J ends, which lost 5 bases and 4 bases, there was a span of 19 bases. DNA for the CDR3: TGTGCCAGAAGTCGTGGCGGACTCCGGGAAAATCAGCCCCAGCATTTT. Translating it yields CARSRGGLRENQPQHF.

In DNA, the CDR3 is TGTGCCAGTAGTAATGGACAGCCGCCGGCCTACGAGCAGTACTTC. Amino acid sequence: CASSNGQPPAYEQYF. This chain joins TRBV19 and TRBJ2-7, with a tentative D call TRBD1 (6 bases). Germline V gene data show CDR1 as LNHDA and CDR2 as SQIVND (reference sequence). V gave up 4 bases and J gave up 2 bases, with 15 bases separating them. The CDR3 is 15 residues long.

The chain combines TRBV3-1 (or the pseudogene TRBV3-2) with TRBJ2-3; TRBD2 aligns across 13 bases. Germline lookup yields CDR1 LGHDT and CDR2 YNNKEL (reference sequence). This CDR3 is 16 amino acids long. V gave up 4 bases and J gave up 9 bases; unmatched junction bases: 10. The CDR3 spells CASSLGLAGASGTQYF. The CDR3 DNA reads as TGTGCCAGCAGCCTCGGACTAGCGGGGGCCAGCGGCACGCAGTATTTT.

CDR3 nucleotide sequence: TGTGCCAGCAGTTCCGGGACTAGCGGAAAAAACATTCAGTACTTC. Protein product: CASSSGTSGKNIQYF. This chain connects TRBV28 to TRBJ2-4; 11 nucleotides match TRBD2. The V gene's germline CDR1 is MDHEN and CDR2 SYDVKM. The trim removed 4 bases at V and 4 bases at J, leaving 3 bases unmatched. CDR3 length: 15 amino acids.

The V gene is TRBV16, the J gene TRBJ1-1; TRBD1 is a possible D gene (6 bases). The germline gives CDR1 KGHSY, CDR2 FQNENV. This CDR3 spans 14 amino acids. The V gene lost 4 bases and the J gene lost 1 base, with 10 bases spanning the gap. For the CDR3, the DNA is TGTGCCAGCAGCCCCCTAGGGGGGAACACTGAAGCTTTCTTT. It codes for CASSPLGGNTEAFF.

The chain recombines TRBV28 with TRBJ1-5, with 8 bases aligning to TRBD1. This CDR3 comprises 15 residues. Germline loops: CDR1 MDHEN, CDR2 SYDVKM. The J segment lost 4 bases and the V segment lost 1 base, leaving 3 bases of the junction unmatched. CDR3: CASSLYGQGNQPQHF. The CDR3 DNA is TGTGCCAGCAGTTTATATGGACAGGGAAATCAGCCCCAGCATTTT.

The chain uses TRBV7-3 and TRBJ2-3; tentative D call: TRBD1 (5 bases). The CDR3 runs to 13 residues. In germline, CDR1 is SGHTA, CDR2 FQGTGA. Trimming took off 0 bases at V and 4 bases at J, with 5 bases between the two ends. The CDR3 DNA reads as TGTGCCAGCAGCTTAACCAGGGCAGATACGCAGTATTTT. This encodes CASSLTRADTQYF.

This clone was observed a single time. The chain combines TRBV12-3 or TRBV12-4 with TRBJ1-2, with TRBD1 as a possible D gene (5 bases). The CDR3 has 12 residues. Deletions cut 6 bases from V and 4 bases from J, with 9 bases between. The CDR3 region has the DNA TGTGCCAGCAGAGGGGCGTTCTATGGCTACACCTTC. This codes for CASRGAFYGYTF.

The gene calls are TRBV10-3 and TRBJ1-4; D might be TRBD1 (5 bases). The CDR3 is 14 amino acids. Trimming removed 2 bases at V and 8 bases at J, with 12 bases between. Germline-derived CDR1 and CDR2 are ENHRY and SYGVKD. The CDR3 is CAISEGQGGEKLFF. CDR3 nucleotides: TGTGCCATCAGTGAGGGCCAGGGAGGCGAAAAACTGTTTTTT.

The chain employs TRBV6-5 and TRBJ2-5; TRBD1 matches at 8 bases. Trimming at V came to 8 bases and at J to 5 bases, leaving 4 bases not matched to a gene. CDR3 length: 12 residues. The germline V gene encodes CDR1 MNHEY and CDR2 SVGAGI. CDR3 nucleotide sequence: TGTGCCAGCCGACAGGGGAGGGAGACCCAGTACTTC. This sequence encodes CASRQGRETQYF.